The rows below give T cell receptor beta chains drawn from one sample of a study of spatial heterogeneity in lung cancer. TCRdb reprocessed the 5' RACE reads via MiXCR and lists one record per CDR3 protein. The sample records 45,000 to 55,000 distinct CDR3 sequences, 12% being singletons. Here the sequenced sample was PBMCs, taken at follow-up. The receptors stem from a male donor with early-stage non-small cell lung cancer. The CDR3 runs from the conserved cysteine through the conserved F or W. A D gene is named only where the DNA matches it firmly. Clone size is not always given. Where it is, it says once, few, many or a class for expanded clones.

TRBJ2-3	-	-	TRBV12-3/TRBV12-4	TGTGCCAGCAGATTCAGCGGGAGCACAGATACGCAGTATTTT	CASRFSGSTDTQYF
TRBJ2-7	many	-	TRBV5-6	TGTGCCAGCAGCGCGACAGGTTCCCGGGAGCAGTACTTC	CASSATGSREQYF
TRBJ2-7	many	-	TRBV19	TGTGCCAGTAGTCCTTACAGCACCCGGGCATCATCGCAGTACTTC	CASSPYSTRASSQYF
TRBJ1-4	few	-	TRBV28	TGTGCCAGCAGTTTCCGGGGGCCGGTCCTAGGCGAAAAACTGTTTTTT	CASSFRGPVLGEKLFF
TRBJ2-7	-	TRBD2	TRBV20-1	TGCAGTGGGGCTAGCGGGGTTGCCTACGAGCAGTACTTC	CSGASGVAYEQYF
TRBJ2-7	many	TRBD1	TRBV7-2	TGTGCCAGCAGCTTAGGGGACAGTCCTGACGAGCAGTACTTC	CASSLGDSPDEQYF
TRBJ1-6	many	-	TRBV4-1	TGCGCCAGCAGCCACGAAAGACAGCTCAATTCACCCCTCCACTTT	CASSHERQLNSPLHF
TRBJ1-2	many	TRBD1	TRBV6-2/TRBV6-3	TGTGCCAGCAGATATGCCCGGGACAGCGATGGCTACACCTTC	CASRYARDSDGYTF
TRBJ2-1	-	TRBD2	TRBV7-2	TGTGCCAGCAGCCCTTTCCCCCCCCAAAGACTAGCGGGGGGGCGGTACAATGAGCAGTTCTTC	CASSPFPPQRLAGGRYNEQFF
TRBJ2-7	-	-	TRBV5-1	TGCGCCAGCAGCCCTGTGGGTTCGGGCTCCTACGAGCAGTACTTC	CASSPVGSGSYEQYF
TRBJ2-3	many	-	TRBV7-8	TGTGCCAGCAGCTCACTCACAGATACGCAGTATTTT	CASSSLTDTQYF
TRBJ2-7	few	TRBD2	TRBV7-8	TGTGCCAGCAGCTTACGGTCTAGCGGGAACTACGAGCAGTACTTC	CASSLRSSGNYEQYF
TRBJ1-2	-	-	TRBV18	TGTGCCAGCTCACCTGGACGGCCGACTTCTAACTATGGCTACACCTTC	CASSPGRPTSNYGYTF